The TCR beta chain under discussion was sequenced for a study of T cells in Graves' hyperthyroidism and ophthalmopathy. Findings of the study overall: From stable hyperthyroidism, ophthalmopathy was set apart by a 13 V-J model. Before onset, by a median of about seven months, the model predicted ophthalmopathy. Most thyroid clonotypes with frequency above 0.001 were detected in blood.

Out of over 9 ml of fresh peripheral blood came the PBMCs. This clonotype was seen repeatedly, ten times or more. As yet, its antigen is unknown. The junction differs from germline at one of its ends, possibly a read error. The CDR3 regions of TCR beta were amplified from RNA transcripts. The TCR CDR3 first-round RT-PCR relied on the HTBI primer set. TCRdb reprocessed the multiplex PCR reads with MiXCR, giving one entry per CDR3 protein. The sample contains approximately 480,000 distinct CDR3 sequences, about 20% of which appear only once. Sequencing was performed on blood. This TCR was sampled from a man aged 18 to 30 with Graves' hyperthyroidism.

The chain's CDR3 is CASSATGPDEGIF. The CDR3 DNA reads as TGTGCCAGTAGTGCGACAGGGCCGGACGAGGGTATCTTT. The gene calls are TRBV19 and TRBJ1-1, with TRBD1 matching over 7 bases. Germline V gene lookup returns CDR1 LNHDA and CDR2 SQIVND (reference sequence). The CDR3 totals 13 residues.